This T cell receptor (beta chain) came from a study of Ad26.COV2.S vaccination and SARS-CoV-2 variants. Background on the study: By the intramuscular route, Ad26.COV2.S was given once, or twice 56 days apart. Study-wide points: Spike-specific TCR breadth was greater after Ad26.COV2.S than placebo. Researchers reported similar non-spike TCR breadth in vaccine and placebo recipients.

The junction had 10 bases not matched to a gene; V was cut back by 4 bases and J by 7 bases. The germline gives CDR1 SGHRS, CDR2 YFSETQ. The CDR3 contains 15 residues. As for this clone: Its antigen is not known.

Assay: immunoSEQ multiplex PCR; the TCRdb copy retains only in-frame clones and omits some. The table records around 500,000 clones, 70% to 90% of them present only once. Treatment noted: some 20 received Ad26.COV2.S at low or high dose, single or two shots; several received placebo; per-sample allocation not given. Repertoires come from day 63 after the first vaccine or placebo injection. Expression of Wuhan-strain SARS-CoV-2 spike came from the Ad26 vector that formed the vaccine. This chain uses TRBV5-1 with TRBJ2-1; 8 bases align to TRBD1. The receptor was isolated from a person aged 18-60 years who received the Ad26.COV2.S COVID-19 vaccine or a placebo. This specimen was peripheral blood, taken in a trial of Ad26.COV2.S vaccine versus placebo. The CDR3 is CASSPGTGYLNEQFF. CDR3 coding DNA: TGCGCCAGCAGCCCCGGGACAGGCTACCTTAATGAGCAGTTCTTC.